Here is one T cell receptor beta chain with its context. Its target is unknown. These data originate in a study of OX40 agonist ivuxolimab in advanced cancers. Measured with immunoSEQ multiplex PCR; TCRdb has only the in-frame clones, and not every one. The sample yields about 88,000 clones, 75% to 90% seen once. Study-level findings and limits: Antigen targets of the expanded peripheral T cells went undetermined. The study found that CD8+ T cells averaged more expanded clones than CD4+.

Trimming pared 4 bases from V and 1 base from J, leaving 11 bases between. This CDR3 region has 14 residues. Germline lookup yields CDR1 SGHRS and CDR2 YFSETQ. The source was CD4+ or CD8+ T cells sorted from blood, collected in a trial of the OX40 agonist ivuxolimab. This clonotype originated in an adult with an advanced solid tumor such as melanoma, head and neck, liver or kidney cancer. The rearrangement joins TRBV5-1 to TRBJ2-5, with D tentatively TRBD1 (5 bases). DNA for the CDR3: TGCGCCAGCAGCAACCTAGACAGCCAAGAGACCCAGTACTTC. It yields the protein CASSNLDSQETQYF.